This is a list of T cell receptor beta chains from one sample in a study of Ad26.COV2.S vaccination and SARS-CoV-2 variants. Repertoires were generated with immunoSEQ multiplex PCR, while TCRdb's copy carries only in-frame clones and drops some. The repertoire consists of about 400,000 clones, with around 87% occurring once and the leading ten covering approximately 4%. Source: peripheral blood, taken in a trial of Ad26.COV2.S vaccine versus placebo. The receptors were gathered from a person between 18 and 65 years old who received the Ad26.COV2.S COVID-19 vaccine or a placebo. The CDR3 runs from the conserved cysteine through the conserved F or W. The size field is filled for only some rows; it gives once, few, many or a size class.

TRBV6-2/TRBV6-3	once	CASSYSVNLPYEQYF
TRBV29-1	NA	CSVAPQGATLETQYF
TRBV15	NA	CATSLARGSGIQETQYF
TRBV6-5	NA	CASNIGQGFQETQYF
TRBV10-1	NA	CASSESLTGSGYTF
TRBV28	NA	CASSPPQEGVYEQYF
TRBV4-1	NA	CASSQVRDNEQFF
TRBV27	NA	CASSPWTSGGALQYF
TRBV5-1	NA	CASSLQGFSYEQYF
TRBV5-5	NA	CASSFLAGRTDTQYF
TRBV15	NA	CATSTKQGRGEKLFF
TRBV7-8	NA	CASSFRTVIAGTEAFF
TRBV6-1	few	CASSEGSADNSPLHF
TRBV25-1	NA	CASSDPGQGADTQYF
TRBV7-9	NA	CASSLEEEGYGYTF
TRBV11-2	few	CASSLRRQGAGTGELFF
TRBV7-2	once	CASKQGSMGPLHF
TRBV5-5	NA	CASSQSYEQYF
TRBV2	NA	CASSVVGANQPQHF
TRBV5-1	NA	CASSLLRGRQETQYF
TRBV30	NA	CAWSLGTGANYGYTF
TRBV6-5	NA	CASSYSIGPTNTEAFF
TRBV5-4	NA	CASSSFREGVGRGYTF